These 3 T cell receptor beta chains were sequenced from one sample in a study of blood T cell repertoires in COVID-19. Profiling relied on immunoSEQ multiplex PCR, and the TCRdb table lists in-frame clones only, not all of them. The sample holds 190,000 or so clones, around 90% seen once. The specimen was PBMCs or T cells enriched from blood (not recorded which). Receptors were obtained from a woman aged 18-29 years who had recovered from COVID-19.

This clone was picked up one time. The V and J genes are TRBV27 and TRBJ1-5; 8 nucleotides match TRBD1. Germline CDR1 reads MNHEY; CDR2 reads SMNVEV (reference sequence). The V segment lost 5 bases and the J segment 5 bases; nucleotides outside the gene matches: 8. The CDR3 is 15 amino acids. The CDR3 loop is CASSDPRGPDQPQHF. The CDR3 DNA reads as TGTGCCAGCAGTGATCCCAGGGGGCCGGATCAGCCCCAGCATTTT.

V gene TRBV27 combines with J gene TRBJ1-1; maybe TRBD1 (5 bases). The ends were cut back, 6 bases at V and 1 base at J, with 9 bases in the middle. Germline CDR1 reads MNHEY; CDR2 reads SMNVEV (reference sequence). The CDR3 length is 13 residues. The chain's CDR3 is CASRYDRNTEAFF. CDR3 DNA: TGTGCCAGCAGGTATGACAGGAACACTGAAGCTTTCTTT.

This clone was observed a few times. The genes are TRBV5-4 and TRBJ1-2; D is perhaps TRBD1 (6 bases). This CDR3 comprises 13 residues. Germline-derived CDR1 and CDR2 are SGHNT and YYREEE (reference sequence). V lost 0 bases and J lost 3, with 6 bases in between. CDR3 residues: CASSLGQDYGYTF. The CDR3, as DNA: TGTGCCAGCAGCTTGGGACAGGACTATGGCTACACCTTC.